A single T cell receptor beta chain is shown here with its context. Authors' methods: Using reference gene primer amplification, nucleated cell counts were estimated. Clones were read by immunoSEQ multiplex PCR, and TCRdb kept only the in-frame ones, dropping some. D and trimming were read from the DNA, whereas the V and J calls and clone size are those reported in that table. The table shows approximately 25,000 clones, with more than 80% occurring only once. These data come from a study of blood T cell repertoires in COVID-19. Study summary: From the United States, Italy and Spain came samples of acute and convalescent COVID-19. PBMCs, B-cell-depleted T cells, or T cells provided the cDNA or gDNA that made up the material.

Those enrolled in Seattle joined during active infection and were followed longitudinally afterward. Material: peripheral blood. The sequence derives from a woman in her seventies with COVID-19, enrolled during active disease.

CDR3 amino acids: CASRQGSGANEKLFF. The CDR3 nucleotides read TGTGCCAGCAGACAGGGTTCCGGGGCTAATGAAAAACTGTTTTTT. The chain links TRBV7-2 to TRBJ1-4; perhaps TRBD1 as D (6 bases). CDR3 size: 15 residues. Germline V gene lookup returns CDR1 SGHTA and CDR2 FQGNSA. Trimming left V 6 bases short and J 3 bases short, with 14 bases between.